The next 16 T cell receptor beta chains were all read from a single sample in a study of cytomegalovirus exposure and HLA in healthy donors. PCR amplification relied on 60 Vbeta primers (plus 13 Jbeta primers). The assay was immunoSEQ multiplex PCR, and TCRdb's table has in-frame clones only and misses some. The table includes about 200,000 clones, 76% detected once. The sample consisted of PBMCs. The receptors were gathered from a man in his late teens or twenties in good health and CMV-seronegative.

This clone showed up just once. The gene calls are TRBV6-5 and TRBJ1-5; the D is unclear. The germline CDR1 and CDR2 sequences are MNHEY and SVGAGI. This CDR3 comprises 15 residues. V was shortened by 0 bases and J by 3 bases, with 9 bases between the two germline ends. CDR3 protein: CASSYSAAPNQPQHF. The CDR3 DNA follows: TGTGCCAGCAGTTACTCGGCCGCTCCCAATCAGCCCCAGCATTTT.

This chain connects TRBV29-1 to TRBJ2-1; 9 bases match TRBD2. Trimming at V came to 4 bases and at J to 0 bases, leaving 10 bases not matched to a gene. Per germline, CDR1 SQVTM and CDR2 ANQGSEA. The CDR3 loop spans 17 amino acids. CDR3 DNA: TGCAGCGTTGCAGCACAGATGACTAGCGGCTCCTACAATGAGCAGTTCTTC. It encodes CSVAAQMTSGSYNEQFF.

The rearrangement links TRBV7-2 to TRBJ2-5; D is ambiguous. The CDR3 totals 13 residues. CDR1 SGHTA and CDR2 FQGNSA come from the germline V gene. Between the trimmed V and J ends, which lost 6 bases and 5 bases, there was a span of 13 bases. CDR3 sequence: CASRREPLETQYF. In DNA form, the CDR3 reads TGTGCCAGCAGACGCGAACCCTTGGAGACCCAGTACTTC.

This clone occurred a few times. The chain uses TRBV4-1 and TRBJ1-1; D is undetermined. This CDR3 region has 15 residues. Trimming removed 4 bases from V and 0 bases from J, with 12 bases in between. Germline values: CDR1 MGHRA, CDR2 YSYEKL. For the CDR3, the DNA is TGCGCCAGCAGCCTCGAGGGTGACATGAACACTGAAGCTTTCTTT. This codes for CASSLEGDMNTEAFF.

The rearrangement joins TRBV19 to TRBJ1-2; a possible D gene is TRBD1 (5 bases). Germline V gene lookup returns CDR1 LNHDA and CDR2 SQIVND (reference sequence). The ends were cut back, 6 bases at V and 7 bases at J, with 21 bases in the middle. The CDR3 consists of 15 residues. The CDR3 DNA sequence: TGTGCCAGTAGCTCCCTCGGAGGGCAGGGTCTTGGCTACACCTTC. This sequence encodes CASSSLGGQGLGYTF. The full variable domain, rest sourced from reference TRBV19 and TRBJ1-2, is DGGITQSPKYLFRKEGQNVTLSCEQNLNHDAMYWYRQDPGQGLRLIYYSQIVNDFQKGDIAEGYSVSREKKESFPLTVTSAQKNPTAFYLCASSSLGGQGLGYTFGSGTRLTVV.

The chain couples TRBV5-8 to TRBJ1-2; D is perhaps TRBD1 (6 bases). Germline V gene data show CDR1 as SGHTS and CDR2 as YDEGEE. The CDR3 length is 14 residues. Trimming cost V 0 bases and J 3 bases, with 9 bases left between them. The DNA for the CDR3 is TGTGCCAGCAGCTTGGAAGCAGGGGACTATGGCTACACCTTC. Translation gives CASSLEAGDYGYTF.

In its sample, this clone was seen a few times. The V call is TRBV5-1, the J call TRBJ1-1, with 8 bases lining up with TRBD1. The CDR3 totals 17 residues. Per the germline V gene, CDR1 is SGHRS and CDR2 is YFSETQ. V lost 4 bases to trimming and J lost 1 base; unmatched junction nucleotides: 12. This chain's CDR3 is CASSPSPQGQANTEAFF. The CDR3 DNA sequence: TGCGCCAGCAGCCCGTCCCCCCAGGGACAGGCGAACACTGAAGCTTTCTTT.

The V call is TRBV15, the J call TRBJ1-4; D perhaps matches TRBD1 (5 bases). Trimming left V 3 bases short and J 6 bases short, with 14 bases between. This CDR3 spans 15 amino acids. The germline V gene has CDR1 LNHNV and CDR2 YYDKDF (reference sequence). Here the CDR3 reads CATSSPGRGDEKLFF. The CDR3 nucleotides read TGTGCCACCAGCAGTCCGGGACGGGGGGATGAAAAACTGTTTTTT.

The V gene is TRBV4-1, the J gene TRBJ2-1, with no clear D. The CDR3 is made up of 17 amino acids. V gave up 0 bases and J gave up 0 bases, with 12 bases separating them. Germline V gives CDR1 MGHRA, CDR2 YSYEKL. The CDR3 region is CASSQELYTSSYNEQFF. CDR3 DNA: TGCGCCAGCAGCCAAGAACTTTATACCTCCTCCTACAATGAGCAGTTCTTC.

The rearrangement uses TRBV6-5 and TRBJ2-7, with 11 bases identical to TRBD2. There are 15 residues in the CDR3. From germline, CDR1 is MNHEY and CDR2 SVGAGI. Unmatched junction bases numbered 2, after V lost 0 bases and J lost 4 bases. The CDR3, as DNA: TGTGCCAGCAGTTACTCGGCTAGCGGGGGGTACGAGCAGTACTTC. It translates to CASSYSASGGYEQYF.

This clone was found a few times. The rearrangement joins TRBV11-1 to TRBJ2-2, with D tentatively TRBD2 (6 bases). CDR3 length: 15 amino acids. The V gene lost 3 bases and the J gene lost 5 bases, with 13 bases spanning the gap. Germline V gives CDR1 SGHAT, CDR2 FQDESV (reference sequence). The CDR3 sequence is CASSFGPRGTGELFF. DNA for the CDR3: TGTGCCAGCAGCTTCGGGCCACGGGGGACCGGGGAGCTGTTTTTT.

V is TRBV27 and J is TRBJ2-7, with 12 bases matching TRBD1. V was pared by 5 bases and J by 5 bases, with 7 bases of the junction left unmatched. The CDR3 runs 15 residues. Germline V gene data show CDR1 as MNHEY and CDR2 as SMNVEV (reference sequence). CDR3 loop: CASSRGQGAGNEQYF. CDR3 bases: TGTGCCAGCAGTAGGGGACAGGGGGCCGGTAACGAGCAGTACTTC.

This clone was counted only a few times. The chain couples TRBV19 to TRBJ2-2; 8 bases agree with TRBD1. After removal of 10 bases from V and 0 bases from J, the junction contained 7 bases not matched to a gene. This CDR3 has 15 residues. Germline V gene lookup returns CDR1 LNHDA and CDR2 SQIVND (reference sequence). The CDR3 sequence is CATLQGATNTGELFF. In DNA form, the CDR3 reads TGTGCCACCCTGCAGGGGGCCACGAACACCGGGGAGCTGTTTTTT.

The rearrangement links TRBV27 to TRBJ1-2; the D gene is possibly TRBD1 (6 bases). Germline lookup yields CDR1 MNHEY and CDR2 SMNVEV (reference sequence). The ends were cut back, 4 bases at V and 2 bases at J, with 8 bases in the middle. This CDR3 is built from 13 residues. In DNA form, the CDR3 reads TGTGCCAGCAGTTGGACAGCAAACTATGGCTACACCTTC. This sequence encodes CASSWTANYGYTF.

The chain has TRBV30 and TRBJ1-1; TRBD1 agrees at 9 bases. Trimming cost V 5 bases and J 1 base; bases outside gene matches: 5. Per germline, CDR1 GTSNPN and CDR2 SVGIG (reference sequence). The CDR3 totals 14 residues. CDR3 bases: TGTGCCTGGCTAGGACAGGGGCCGAACACTGAAGCTTTCTTT. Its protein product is CAWLGQGPNTEAFF.

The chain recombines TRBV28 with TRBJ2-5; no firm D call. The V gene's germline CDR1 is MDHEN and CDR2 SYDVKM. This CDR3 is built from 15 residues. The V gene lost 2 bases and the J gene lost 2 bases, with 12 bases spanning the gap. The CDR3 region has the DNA TGTGCCAGCAGTTTAAGGTCAGCGATACAAGAGACCCAGTACTTC. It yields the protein CASSLRSAIQETQYF.